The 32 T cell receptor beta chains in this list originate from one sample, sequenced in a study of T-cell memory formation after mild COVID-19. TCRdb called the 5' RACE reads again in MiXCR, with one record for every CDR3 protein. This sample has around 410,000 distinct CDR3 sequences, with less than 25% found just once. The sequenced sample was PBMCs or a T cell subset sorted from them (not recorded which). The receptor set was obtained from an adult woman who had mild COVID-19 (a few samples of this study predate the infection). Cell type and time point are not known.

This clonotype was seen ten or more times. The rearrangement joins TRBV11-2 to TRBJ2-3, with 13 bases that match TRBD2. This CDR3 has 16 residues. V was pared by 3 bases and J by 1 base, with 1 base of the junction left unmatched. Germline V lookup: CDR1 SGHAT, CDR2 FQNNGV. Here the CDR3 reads CASSFTSGGGTDTQYF. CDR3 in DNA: TGTGCCAGCAGCTTCACTAGCGGGGGGGGCACAGATACGCAGTATTTT.

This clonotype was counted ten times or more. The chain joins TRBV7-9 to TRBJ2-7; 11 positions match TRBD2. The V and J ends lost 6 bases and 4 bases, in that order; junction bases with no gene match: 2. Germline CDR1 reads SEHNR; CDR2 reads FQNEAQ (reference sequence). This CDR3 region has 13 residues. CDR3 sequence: CASSLAGGYEQYF. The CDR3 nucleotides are TGTGCCAGCAGTCTAGCGGGAGGTTACGAGCAGTACTTC.

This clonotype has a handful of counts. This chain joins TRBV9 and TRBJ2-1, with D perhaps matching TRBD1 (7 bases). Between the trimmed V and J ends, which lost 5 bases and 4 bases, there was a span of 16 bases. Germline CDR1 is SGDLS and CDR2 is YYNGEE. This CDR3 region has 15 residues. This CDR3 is CASSAQGGSYNEQFF. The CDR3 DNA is TGTGCCAGCAGTGCTCAGGGGGGATCATACAATGAGCAGTTCTTC.

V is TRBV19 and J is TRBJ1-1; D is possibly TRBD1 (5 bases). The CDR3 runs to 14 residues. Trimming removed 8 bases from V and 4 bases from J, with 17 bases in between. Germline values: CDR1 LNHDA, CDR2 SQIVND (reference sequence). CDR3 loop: CASELYQGGTEAFF. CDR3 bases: TGTGCCAGTGAATTATATCAGGGAGGCACTGAAGCTTTCTTT.

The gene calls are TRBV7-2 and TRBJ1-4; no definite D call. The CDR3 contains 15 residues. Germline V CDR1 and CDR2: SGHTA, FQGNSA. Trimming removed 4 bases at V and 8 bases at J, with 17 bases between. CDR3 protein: CASSYRASPGEKLFF. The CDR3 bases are TGTGCCAGCAGCTACCGGGCCTCACCGGGGGAAAAACTGTTTTTT.

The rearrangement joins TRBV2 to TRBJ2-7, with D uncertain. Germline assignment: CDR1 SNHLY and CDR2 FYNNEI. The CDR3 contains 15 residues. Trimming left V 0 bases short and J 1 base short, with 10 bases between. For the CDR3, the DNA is TGTGCCAGCAGTGAAGCCTTGCAGGAATCCTACGAGCAGTACTTC. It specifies CASSEALQESYEQYF.

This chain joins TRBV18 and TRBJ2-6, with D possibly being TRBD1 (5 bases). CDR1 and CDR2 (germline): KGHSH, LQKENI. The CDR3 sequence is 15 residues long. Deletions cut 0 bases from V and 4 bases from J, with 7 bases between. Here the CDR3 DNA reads TGTGCCAGCTCACCACCAGGGGTCGGGGCCAACGTCCTGACTTTC. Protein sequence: CASSPPGVGANVLTF.

The DNA for the CDR3 is TGTGCCAGCAGGAAGGGGGCAGGGTACGAGCAGTACTTC. It specifies CASRKGAGYEQYF. V and J are TRBV21-1 and TRBJ2-7; the DNA was not used to check the table's D call, TRBD1. TRBV21-1 is deemed a pseudogene. The CDR3 contains 13 residues.

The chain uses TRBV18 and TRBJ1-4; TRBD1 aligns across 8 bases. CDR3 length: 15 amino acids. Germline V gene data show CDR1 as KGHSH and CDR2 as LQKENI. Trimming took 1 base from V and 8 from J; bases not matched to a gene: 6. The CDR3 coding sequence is TGTGCCAGCTCACCACGGACAGGGAAGGGAGAAAAACTGTTTTTT. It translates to CASSPRTGKGEKLFF.

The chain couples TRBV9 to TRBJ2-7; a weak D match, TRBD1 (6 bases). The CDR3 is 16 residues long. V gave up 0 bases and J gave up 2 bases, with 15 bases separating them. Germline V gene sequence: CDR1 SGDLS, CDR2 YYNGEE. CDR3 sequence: CASSVATGTLTYEQYF. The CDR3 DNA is TGTGCCAGCAGCGTAGCGACCGGGACATTAACCTACGAGCAGTACTTC.

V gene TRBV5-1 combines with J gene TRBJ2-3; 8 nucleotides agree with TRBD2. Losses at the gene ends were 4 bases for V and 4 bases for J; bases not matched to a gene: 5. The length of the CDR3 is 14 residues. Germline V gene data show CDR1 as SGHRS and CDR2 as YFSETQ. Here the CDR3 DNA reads TGCGCCAGCAGCCACGGACTAGCCCCAGATACGCAGTATTTT. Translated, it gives CASSHGLAPDTQYF.

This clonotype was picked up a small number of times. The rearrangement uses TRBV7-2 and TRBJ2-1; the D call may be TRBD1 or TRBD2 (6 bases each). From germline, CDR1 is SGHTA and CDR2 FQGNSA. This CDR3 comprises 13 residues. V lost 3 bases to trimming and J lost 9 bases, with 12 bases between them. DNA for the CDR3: TGTGCCAGCAGCTTCTATGAGGGGGGTGAGCAGTTCTTC. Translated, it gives CASSFYEGGEQFF.

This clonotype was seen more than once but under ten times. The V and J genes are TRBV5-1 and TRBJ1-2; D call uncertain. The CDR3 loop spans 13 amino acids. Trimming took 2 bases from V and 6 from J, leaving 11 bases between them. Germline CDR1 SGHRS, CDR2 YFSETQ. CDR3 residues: CASSLRSEDGYTF. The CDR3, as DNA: TGCGCCAGCAGCTTACGGTCCGAGGATGGCTACACCTTC.

CDR3 residues: CASSQGRGNSPLHF. The CDR3 DNA reads as TGTGCCAGCAGCCAAGGCAGGGGCAATTCACCCCTCCACTTT. This chain uses TRBV3-1 with TRBJ1-6, with D perhaps TRBD1 (6 bases). This CDR3 has 14 amino acids. Germline V gene lookup returns CDR1 LGHDT and CDR2 YNNKEL (reference sequence). Between the trimmed V and J ends, which lost 1 base and 7 bases, there was a span of 8 bases.

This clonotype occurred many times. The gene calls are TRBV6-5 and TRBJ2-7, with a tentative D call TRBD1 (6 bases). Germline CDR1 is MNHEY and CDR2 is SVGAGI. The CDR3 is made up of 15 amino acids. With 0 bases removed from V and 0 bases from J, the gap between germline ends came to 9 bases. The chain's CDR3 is CASSYSADSSYEQYF. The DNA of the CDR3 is TGTGCCAGCAGTTACTCGGCGGACAGCTCCTACGAGCAGTACTTC.

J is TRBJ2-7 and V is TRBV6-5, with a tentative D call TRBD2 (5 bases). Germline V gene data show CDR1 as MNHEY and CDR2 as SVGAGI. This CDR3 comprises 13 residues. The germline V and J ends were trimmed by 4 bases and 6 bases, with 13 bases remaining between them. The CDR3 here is CASSSGEYGEQYF. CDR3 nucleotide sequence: TGTGCCAGCAGTTCCGGGGAGTACGGCGAGCAGTACTTC.

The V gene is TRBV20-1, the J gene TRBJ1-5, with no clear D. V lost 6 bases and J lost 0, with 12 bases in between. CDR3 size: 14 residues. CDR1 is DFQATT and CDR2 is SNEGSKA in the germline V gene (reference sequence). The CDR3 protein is CSARTEDSNQPQHF. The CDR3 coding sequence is TGCAGTGCGCGAACTGAAGATAGCAATCAGCCCCAGCATTTT.

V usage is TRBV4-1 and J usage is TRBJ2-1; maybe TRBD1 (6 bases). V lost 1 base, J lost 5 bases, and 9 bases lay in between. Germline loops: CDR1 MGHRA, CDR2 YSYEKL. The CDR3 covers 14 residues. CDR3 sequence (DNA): TGCGCCAGCAGCCAAGTTGAGGGGGACAATGAGCAGTTCTTC. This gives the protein CASSQVEGDNEQFF.

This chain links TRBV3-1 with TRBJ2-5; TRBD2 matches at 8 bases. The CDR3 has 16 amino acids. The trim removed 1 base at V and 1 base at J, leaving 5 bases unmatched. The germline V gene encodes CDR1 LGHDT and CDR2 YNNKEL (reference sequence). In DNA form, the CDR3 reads TGTGCCAGCAGCCAAGGGTTGCGGGGGGCCCAAGAGACCCAGTACTTC. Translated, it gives CASSQGLRGAQETQYF.

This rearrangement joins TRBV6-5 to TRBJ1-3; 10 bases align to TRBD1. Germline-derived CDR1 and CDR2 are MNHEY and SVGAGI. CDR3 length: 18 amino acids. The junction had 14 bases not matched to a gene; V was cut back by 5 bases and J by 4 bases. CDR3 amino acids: CASSKPMSTGGTGNTIYF. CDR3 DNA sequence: TGTGCCAGCAGTAAACCCATGTCGACAGGGGGCACGGGAAACACCATATATTTT.

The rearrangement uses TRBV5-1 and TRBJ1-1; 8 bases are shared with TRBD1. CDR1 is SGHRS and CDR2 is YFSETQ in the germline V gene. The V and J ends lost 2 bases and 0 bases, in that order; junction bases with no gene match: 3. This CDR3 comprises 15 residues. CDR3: CASSFPQGVNTEAFF. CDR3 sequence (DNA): TGCGCCAGCAGCTTCCCACAGGGGGTGAACACTGAAGCTTTCTTT.

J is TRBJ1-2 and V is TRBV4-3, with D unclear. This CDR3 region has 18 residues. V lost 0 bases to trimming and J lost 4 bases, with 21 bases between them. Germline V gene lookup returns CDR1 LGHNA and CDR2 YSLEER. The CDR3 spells CASSQDRTATRTAYGYTF. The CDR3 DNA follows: TGCGCCAGCAGCCAAGATCGGACTGCGACTAGGACGGCCTATGGCTACACCTTC.

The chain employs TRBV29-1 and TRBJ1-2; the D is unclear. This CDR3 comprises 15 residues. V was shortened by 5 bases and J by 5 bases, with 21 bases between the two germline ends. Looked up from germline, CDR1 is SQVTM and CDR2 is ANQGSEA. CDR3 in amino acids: CSVPAGFTAGYGYTF. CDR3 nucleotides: TGCAGCGTTCCCGCGGGGTTTACGGCGGGTTATGGCTACACCTTC.

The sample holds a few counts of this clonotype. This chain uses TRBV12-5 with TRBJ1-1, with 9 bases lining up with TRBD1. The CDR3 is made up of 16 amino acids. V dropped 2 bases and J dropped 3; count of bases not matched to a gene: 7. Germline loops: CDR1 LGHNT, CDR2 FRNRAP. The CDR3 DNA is TGTGCTAGTGGTTTGCCGCCGGGACAGGGAGACACTGAAGCTTTCTTT. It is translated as CASGLPPGQGDTEAFF.

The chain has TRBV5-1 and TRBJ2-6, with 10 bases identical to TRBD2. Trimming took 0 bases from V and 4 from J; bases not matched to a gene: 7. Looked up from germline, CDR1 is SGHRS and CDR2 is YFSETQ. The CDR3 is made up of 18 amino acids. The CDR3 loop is CASSLERTSGSGANVLTF. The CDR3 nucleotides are TGCGCCAGCAGCTTGGAAAGGACTAGCGGCTCAGGGGCCAACGTCCTGACTTTC.

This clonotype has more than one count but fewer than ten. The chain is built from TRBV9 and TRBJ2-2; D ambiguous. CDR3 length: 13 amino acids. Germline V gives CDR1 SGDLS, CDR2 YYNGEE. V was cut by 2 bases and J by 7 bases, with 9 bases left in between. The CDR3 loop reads CASSVRPLGELFF. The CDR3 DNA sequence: TGTGCCAGCAGCGTCAGACCGCTCGGGGAGCTGTTTTTT.

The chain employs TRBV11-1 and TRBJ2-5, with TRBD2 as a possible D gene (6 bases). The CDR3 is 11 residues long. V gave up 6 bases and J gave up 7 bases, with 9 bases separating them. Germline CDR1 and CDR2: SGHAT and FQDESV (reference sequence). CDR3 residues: CASRGDWTQYF. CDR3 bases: TGTGCCAGCAGGGGGGACTGGACCCAGTACTTC.

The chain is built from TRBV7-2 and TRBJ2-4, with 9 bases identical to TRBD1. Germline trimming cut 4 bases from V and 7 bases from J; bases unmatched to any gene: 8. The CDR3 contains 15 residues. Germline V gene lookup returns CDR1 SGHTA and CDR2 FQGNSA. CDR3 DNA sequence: TGTGCCAGCAGCTCGACCTCCGGGACAGGGAACATTCAGTACTTC. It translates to CASSSTSGTGNIQYF.

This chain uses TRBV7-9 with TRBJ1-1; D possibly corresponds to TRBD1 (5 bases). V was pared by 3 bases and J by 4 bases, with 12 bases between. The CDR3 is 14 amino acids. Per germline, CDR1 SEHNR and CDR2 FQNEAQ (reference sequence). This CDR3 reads CASSFGGVGTEAFF. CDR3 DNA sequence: TGTGCCAGCAGCTTTGGGGGGGTAGGCACTGAAGCTTTCTTT.

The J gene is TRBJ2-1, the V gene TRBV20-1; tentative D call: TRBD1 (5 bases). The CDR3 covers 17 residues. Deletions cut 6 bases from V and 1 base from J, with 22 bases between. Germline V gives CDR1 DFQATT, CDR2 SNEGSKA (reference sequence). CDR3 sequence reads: CSARQLIPLTSYNEQFF. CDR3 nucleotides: TGCAGTGCAAGACAGCTGATTCCCCTTACTTCCTACAATGAGCAGTTCTTC.

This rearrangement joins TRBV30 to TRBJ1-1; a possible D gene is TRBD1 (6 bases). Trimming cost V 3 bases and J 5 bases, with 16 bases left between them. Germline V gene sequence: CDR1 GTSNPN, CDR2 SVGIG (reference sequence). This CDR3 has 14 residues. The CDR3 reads CAWSPGVQGTEAFF. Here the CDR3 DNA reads TGTGCCTGGAGCCCCGGGGTACAGGGTACTGAAGCTTTCTTT.

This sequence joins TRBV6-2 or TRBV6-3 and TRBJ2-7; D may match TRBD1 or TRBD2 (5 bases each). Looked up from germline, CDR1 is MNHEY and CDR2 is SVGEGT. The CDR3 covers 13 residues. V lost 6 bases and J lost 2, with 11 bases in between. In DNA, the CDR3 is TGTGCCAGCAGGCCGGGACCCACCTACGAGCAGTACTTC. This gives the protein CASRPGPTYEQYF.